Given below is one TCR beta chain in context. No antigen is known for it. The sample holds no much larger clone one base away, and base qualities are not on file. From the cysteine up to the phenylalanine, the CDR3 has a length of 14 residues. Only the CDR3 DNA stays, 42 bases, in frame from base 1. Via the germline V gene, CDR1 is KGHSH and CDR2 LQKENI. V lost 0 bases and J lost 8 bases; the stretch between them is 13 bases long. The data derive from a study of lymphopenia after photon versus proton radiotherapy (dated by TCRdb to the late 2010s). In terms of the full investigation: Photon and proton radiation therapy were compared by the study for their immunological effects in patients with gastrointestinal tumors who developed high-grade lymphopenia. The study was designed to characterize how the impact on the immune system differs between the two radiation modalities. The cohort included some 20 patients with gastrointestinal tumors who developed lymphopenia after receiving either photon or proton therapy.

The method behind the library was the immunoSEQ multiplex PCR assay. Deep sequencing of rearranged TCR beta loci, alongside multiparametric flow cytometry, was used to profile T cell repertoires. TCRdb limited this immuneACCESS table to in-frame rearrangements with V and J called. A share of clones is missing; checked studies link under half to unresolved V genes, and the rest is unexplained. The sample table shows around 18,000 clones, and 75% to 85% are seen once. The top ten clonotypes cover around a fifth of the sample. What the work shows at the level of the full study, not this receptor alone: The survival association was assessed only in patients who died, and better survival with proton therapy was presented by the authors as a possibility rather than a demonstrated result. Once the lymphocyte count had reached its nadir, the repertoires of photon-treated patients showed oligoclonal expansion, particularly of CD8+ Temra cells, and this expansion drove the decline in diversity. During treatment, patients who received photon therapy lost naive T cells and TCR diversity and gained effector/memory populations, whereas patients who received proton therapy remained relatively stable. Across the cohort, among patients who died, a greater drop in TCR diversity after the nadir was inversely correlated with overall survival time.

Source: peripheral blood, taken from a patient treated with proton-based radiotherapy. This clonotype was obtained from a man in his 70s with pancreatic cancer. The chain is assembled from TRBV18 and TRBJ1-2, with the D gene uncertain. The nucleotides are TGTGCCAGCTCACCACCGATAGTCGTTGGAGGCTACACCTTC. Its translation is CASSPPIVVGGYTF.